The sequence of this T cell receptor (beta chain) was determined in a study of identical twins. This clonotype was observed a handful of times. The antigen is not known. CDR3 size: 14 residues. Unmatched junction bases numbered 4, after V lost 2 bases and J lost 3 bases. The V gene's germline CDR1 is SGHDT and CDR2 YYEEEE. A universal primer binding site was introduced by template switching. The final cDNA contained unique molecular identifiers. TCRdb passed the 5' RACE reads through MiXCR, listing each CDR3 protein once. The repertoire consists of 1.5 million or so distinct CDR3 sequences, with about 30% occurring once and the leading ten covering over 0.25%. Points from the study as a whole: Sequences that were beta out-of-frame showed weaker excess twin sharing. When twins shared out-of-frame alpha sequences, those sequences had excess low generation probability.

This clonotype originated in a newborn girl in good health. The chain couples TRBV5-6 to TRBJ2-7; TRBD2 aligns across 8 bases. The specimen was cord blood. DNA for the CDR3: TGTGCCAGCAGCTTCGCTAGCGGGTTCTACGAGCAGTACTTC. Protein product: CASSFASGFYEQYF. Together with reference TRBV5-6 and TRBJ2-7, the CDR3 gives the full variable domain: DAGVTQSPTHLIKTRGQQVTLRCSPKSGHDTVSWYQQALGQGPQFIFQYYEEEERQRGNFPDRFSGHQFPNYSSELNVNALLLGDSALYLCASSFASGFYEQYFGPGTRLTVT.